Listed below are T cell receptor beta chains from one sample, sequenced in a study of cytomegalovirus exposure and HLA in healthy donors. The table came from immunoSEQ multiplex PCR; TCRdb's copy has only in-frame clones and leaves some out. The sample carries roughly 120,000 clones, approximately 89% recorded once. The sample taken for sequencing was PBMCs. Source of these receptors: a woman aged 18-29 years in good health and CMV-seronegative. CDR3s include the opening cysteine and the closing phenylalanine or tryptophan. D genes are given only for firm matches. Clone size, where shown, is once, few, many, or a class for clones that have expanded.

CDR3nt,CDR3aa,j_gene,d_gene,v_gene,abundance
TGTGCCAGCAGTGACCGAGCGGGGGATTCTCATAATGAGCAGTTCTTC,CASSDRAGDSHNEQFF,TRBJ2-1,TRBD2,TRBV6-4,once
TGCGCCAGCAGCAGCCTCCAAACACAGGGGATCGGTGAAAAACTGTTTTTT,CASSSLQTQGIGEKLFF,TRBJ1-4,TRBD1,TRBV5-1,-
TGTGCTAGCAGCTTGCCCGGGCAAGAGACCCAGTACTTC,CASSLPGQETQYF,TRBJ2-5,-,TRBV7-7,few
TGCGCCAGCAGCCCAGGTCGCGAGCGGGGGGTAGGCGAGCAGTACTTC,CASSPGRERGVGEQYF,TRBJ2-7,TRBD2,TRBV4-3,many
TGTGCCAGCAGCCAACTTTCCGGGGAGCTGTTTTTT,CASSQLSGELFF,TRBJ2-2,-,TRBV4-2,few
TGTGCCAGCAGTGACTCGGGCGTAAATGAGCAGTTCTTC,CASSDSGVNEQFF,TRBJ2-1,-,TRBV6-4,-
TGTGCCAGCAGCGGTCCAGGGGGGCCCCTTCATTCACCCCTCCACTTT,CASSGPGGPLHSPLHF,TRBJ1-6,TRBD1,TRBV7-9,-
TGTGCCAGCAGCTTGTCTAGCGGGGGGGCCAATACGCAGTATTTT,CASSLSSGGANTQYF,TRBJ2-3,TRBD2,TRBV7-3,-
TGTGCCAGCAGCGTAGCTACAGGGACAGGAAACACCATATATTTT,CASSVATGTGNTIYF,TRBJ1-3,-,TRBV9,once
TGTGCCATCAGTGATTCATTGGGACAGGGGCCCTACGAGCAGTACTTC,CAISDSLGQGPYEQYF,TRBJ2-7,TRBD1,TRBV10-3,once
TGCGCCAGCAGTCATCTAGCGGGAATAAACGAGCAGTACTTC,CASSHLAGINEQYF,TRBJ2-7,TRBD2,TRBV10-1,-
TGTGCCAGTAAGATTAAACAGGATTACTCCTACGAGCAGTACTTC,CASKIKQDYSYEQYF,TRBJ2-7,-,TRBV19,-
TGTGCCAGCAGCAACCGGGATTTATACACAGATACGCAGTATTTT,CASSNRDLYTDTQYF,TRBJ2-3,-,TRBV5-4,-
TGTGCCTGGAGTCATACAGGGGACTATCAGCCCCAGCATTTT,CAWSHTGDYQPQHF,TRBJ1-5,TRBD1,TRBV30,-
TGCGCCAGCAGCTCACCGGACAGTTACAAAAACATTCAGTACTTC,CASSSPDSYKNIQYF,TRBJ2-4,-,TRBV5-1,-
TGTGCCAGCAGCTTATACGGGGGCAATCAGCCCCAGCATTTT,CASSLYGGNQPQHF,TRBJ1-5,-,TRBV7-9,once